This TCR beta chain stems from a study of T cell changes during pregnancy in multiple sclerosis. Profiling relied on immunoSEQ multiplex PCR, and the TCRdb table lists in-frame clones only, not all of them. The sample consists of 47,000 or so clones, 94% of them appearing once. Trimming removed 1 base from V and 5 bases from J, with 11 bases in between. Germline V CDR1 and CDR2: SGHVS, FQNEAQ. The CDR3 loop spans 14 amino acids. The sample consisted of CD4+ T cells from peripheral blood mononuclear cells, taken in the first trimester of pregnancy. This chain joins TRBV7-8 and TRBJ1-1; tentatively, D is TRBD1 (5 bases). The TCR was taken from a female donor with multiple sclerosis, enrolled in a pregnancy study. CDR3 region: CASSLEGPNTEAFF. In nucleotides, the CDR3 is TGTGCCAGCAGCTTAGAGGGGCCGAATACTGAAGCTTTCTTT. Full variable domain (missing parts from reference TRBV7-8 and TRBJ1-1): GAGVSQSPRYKVAKRGQDVALRCDPISGHVSLFWYQQALGQGPEFLTYFQNEAQLDKSGLPSDRFFAERPEGSVSTLKIQRTQQEDSAVYLCASSLEGPNTEAFFGQGTRLTVV.